This T cell receptor beta chain appears in the sequencing data of a study of neoadjuvant nivolumab and ipilimumab in lung cancer. Overall study results and limits: Resected-tumor TCR richness correlated positively with pretherapy blood richness. Only two of four nivolumab-treated tumors gained richness and clonality by surgery. Compared with tumor-adjacent uninvolved lung, resected tumors showed greater richness and clonality. TCR receptors were sequenced in few samples.

As regards this clone: Its target is not known.

Assay: immunoSEQ multiplex PCR; the TCRdb copy retains only in-frame clones and omits some. The sample yields approximately 35,000 clones, about 92% seen once. This CDR3 is built from 11 residues. Trimming pared 0 bases from V and 9 bases from J, leaving 4 bases between. Per the germline V gene, CDR1 is SGHNT and CDR2 is YYREEE (reference sequence). The specimen comprised peripheral blood, sampled after neoadjuvant nivolumab, alone or with ipilimumab, at or shortly before surgery. The TCR comes from an adult with non-small cell lung cancer. The chain has TRBV5-4 and TRBJ2-1; D is uncertain. CDR3 amino acids: CASSLESEQFF. DNA of the CDR3: TGTGCCAGCAGCTTGGAGAGTGAGCAGTTCTTC.